This T cell receptor beta chain was captured by sequencing in a study of blood T cell repertoires in COVID-19. In the study overall: Samples came from the United States, Italy and Spain, spanning acute and convalescent COVID-19. Sources were T cells, B-cell-depleted T cells, or PBMCs; the material itself was cDNA or gDNA.

TCRdb keeps only in-frame clones here, not all; method: immunoSEQ multiplex PCR. The data hold 90,000 or so clones, with around 79% observed a single time. Looked up from germline, CDR1 is LGHNA and CDR2 is YNFKEQ. The CDR3 extends over 13 amino acids. Trimming stripped 3 bases from V and 6 bases from J, with 8 bases between. Sequenced material: peripheral blood. J is TRBJ2-2 and V is TRBV4-2; D might be TRBD2 (6 bases). The sequence was obtained from a human donor in a cohort sampled during active COVID-19. CDR3 sequence: CASSQTRAGELFF. The CDR3 DNA is TGTGCCAGCAGCCAGACTAGGGCCGGGGAGCTGTTTTTT.